This entry is about one T cell receptor (beta chain). The target antigen is unknown. The sample belongs to a study of cytomegalovirus exposure and HLA in healthy donors. Study outcomes and limitations: The study recorded some 160 TCR beta chains that were cytomegalovirus-associated.

Here immunoSEQ multiplex PCR was the method, and the copy in TCRdb shows in-frame clones only, minus some. The profile covers hundreds of thousands of clones, with about 90% appearing a single time and about 11% taken by the ten largest. V dropped 4 bases and J dropped 0 bases, with 3 bases sitting between them. The CDR3 extends over 12 amino acids. Germline V CDR1 and CDR2: ENHRY, SYGVKD. The chain is built from TRBV10-3 and TRBJ2-5; D is unresolved. The TCR comes from a man aged 18 to 29 in good health and CMV-seropositive. Input material: PBMCs. The CDR3 protein is CAISGNQETQYF. In DNA, the CDR3 is TGTGCCATCAGTGGGAACCAAGAGACCCAGTACTTC.